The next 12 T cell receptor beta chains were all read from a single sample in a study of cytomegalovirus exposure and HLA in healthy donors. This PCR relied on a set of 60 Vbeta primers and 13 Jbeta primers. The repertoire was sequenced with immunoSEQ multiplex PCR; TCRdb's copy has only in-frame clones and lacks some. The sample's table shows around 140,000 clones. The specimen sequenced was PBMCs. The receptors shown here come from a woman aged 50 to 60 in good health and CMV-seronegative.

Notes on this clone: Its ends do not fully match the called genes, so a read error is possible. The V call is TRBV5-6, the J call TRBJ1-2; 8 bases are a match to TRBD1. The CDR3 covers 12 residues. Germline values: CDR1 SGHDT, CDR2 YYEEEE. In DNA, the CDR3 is TGTGCCAGCAGCTTACCGGACAGGGCGAGGGTCTTC. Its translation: CASSLPDRARVF. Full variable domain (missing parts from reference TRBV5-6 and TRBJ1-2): DAGVTQSPTHLIKTRGQQVTLRCSPKSGHDTVSWYQQALGQGPQFIFQYYEEEERQRGNFPDRFSGHQFPNYSSELNVNALLLGDSALYLCASSLPDRARVFGSGTRLTVV.

The CDR3 bases are TGTGCCAGCTCACCAGGCGGGGGCTCTGGAAACACCATATATTTT. Its translation is CASSPGGGSGNTIYF. The chain is built from TRBV18 and TRBJ1-3; possible D gene TRBD1, 5 bases. The CDR3 length is 15 residues. V dropped 2 bases and J dropped 0 bases, with 8 bases sitting between them. CDR1 and CDR2 (germline): KGHSH, LQKENI.

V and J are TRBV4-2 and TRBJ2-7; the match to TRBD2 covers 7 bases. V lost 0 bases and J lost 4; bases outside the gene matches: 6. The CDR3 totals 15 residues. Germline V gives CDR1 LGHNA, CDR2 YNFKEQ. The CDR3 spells CASSQDFQRGYEQYF. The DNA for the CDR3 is TGTGCCAGCAGCCAAGATTTCCAGCGGGGATACGAGCAGTACTTC.

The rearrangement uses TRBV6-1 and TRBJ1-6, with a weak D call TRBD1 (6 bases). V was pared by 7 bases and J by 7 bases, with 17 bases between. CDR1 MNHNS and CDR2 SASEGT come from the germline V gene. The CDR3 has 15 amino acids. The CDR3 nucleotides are TGTGCCAGCACCCGGACAGCCCAAACGAATTCACCCCTCCACTTT. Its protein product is CASTRTAQTNSPLHF.

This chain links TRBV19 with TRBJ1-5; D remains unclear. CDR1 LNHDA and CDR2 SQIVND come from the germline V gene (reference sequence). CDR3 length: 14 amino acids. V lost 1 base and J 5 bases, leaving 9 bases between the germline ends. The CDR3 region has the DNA TGTGCCAGTAGTATAGGGTTGAGGGATCAGCCCCAGCATTTT. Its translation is CASSIGLRDQPQHF.

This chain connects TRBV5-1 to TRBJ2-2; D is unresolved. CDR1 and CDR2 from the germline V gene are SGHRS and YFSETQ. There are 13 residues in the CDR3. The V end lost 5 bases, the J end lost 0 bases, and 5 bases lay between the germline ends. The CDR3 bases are TGCGCCAGCAGAATCACGAACACCGGGGAGCTGTTTTTT. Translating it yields CASRITNTGELFF.

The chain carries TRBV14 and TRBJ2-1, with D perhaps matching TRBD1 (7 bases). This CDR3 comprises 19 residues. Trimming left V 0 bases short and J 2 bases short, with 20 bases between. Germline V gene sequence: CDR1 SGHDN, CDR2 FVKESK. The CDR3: CASSQEGRRGVSTYNEQFF. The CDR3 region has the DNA TGTGCCAGCAGCCAAGAGGGGCGCAGGGGGGTCTCGACCTACAATGAGCAGTTCTTC.

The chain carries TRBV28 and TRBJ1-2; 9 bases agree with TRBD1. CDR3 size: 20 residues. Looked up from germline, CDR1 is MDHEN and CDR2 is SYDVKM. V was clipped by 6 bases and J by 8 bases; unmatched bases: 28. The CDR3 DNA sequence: TGTGCCAGCAGATCCAGACTTACCCGAGGGGGACAGGGAGGGTTTAGAGGCTACACCTTC. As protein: CASRSRLTRGGQGGFRGYTF.

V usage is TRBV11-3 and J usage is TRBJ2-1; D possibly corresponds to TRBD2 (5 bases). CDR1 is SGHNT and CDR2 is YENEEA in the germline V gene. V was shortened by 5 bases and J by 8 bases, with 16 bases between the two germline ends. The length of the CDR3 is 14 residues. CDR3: CASSPLGEGDEQFF. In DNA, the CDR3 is TGTGCCAGCAGCCCCCTGGGTGAGGGTGATGAGCAGTTCTTC.

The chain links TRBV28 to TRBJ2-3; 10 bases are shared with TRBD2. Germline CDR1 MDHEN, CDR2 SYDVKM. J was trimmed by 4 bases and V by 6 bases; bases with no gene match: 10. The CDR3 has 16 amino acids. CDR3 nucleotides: TGTGCCAGCAGCCCCTTTGGGACTAGCGTGGCAGATACGCAGTATTTT. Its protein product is CASSPFGTSVADTQYF.

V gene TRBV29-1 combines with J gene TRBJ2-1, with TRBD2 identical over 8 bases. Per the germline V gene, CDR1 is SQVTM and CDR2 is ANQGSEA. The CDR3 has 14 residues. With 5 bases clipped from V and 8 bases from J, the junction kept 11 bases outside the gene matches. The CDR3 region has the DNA TGCAGCGTTCCCAGCGGGAGCCCGGCCGATGAGCAGTTCTTC. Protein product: CSVPSGSPADEQFF.

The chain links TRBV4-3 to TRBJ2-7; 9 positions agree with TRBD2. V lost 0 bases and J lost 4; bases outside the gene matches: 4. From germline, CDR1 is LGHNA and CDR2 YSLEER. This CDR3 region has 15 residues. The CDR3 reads CASSQESSGRYEQYF. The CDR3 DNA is TGCGCCAGCAGCCAAGAGAGTAGCGGGAGATACGAGCAGTACTTC.